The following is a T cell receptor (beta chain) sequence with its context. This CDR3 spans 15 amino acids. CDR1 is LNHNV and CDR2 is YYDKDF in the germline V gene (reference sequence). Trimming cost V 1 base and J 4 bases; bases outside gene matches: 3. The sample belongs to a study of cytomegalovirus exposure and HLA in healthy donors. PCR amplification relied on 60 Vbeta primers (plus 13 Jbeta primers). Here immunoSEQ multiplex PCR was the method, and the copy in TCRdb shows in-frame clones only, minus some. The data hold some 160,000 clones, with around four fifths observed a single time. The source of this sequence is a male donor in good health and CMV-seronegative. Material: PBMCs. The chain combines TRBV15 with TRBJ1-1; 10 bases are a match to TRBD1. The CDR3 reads CATSRGGQGLTEAFF. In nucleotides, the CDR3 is TGTGCCACCAGCAGAGGGGGACAGGGGCTCACTGAAGCTTTCTTT.